This T cell receptor (beta chain) was sequenced for a study of regulatory T cells in long-lasting Graves disease. The study's findings and limits: There was favoring of TRBV28, TRBJ1-2 and TRBJ2-5 in persistent disease.

The time point here: newly diagnosed GD, antithyroid drugs for less than 3 months. There was RNA extracted from PBMCs, and the TCR library was made from it. CDR1 and CDR2 (germline): LGHDT, YNNKEL (reference sequence). Trimming took 3 bases from V and 3 from J; bases not matched to a gene: 14. This CDR3 is 17 amino acids long. Building the TCR beta libraries relied on iRepertoire HTBI primers, and CDR3 regions underwent Arm-PCR. TCRdb redid the calling of the multiplex PCR reads with MiXCR, one entry per CDR3 protein. The repertoire includes a few hundred thousand distinct CDR3 sequences, around 15% of them detected once, and about a sixth sits in the top ten. On this clonotype: Its antigen is not known.

These same data were also listed under a study on T cells in Graves' hyperthyroidism and ophthalmopathy. That publication notes: Patients were aged 18 to 65, had disease duration under 2 months, and had newly diagnosed hyperthyroidism. Initially, a first-round RT-PCR of the TCR CDR3 employed the HTBI primer set. Clonotypes that were expanded in thyroid above 0.001 mostly appeared in blood too.

The chain couples TRBV3-1 to TRBJ2-7, with 7 bases identical to TRBD2. The material sequenced was peripheral blood mononuclear cells (PBMCs), taken at new diagnosis, from a patient treated with antithyroid drugs. The TCR originated in a woman in her fifties or sixties with Graves disease. The CDR3 here is CASSHPAGSGARYEQYF. As DNA, the CDR3 is TGTGCCAGCAGCCACCCCGCGGGGAGCGGGGCCCGCTACGAGCAGTACTTC.